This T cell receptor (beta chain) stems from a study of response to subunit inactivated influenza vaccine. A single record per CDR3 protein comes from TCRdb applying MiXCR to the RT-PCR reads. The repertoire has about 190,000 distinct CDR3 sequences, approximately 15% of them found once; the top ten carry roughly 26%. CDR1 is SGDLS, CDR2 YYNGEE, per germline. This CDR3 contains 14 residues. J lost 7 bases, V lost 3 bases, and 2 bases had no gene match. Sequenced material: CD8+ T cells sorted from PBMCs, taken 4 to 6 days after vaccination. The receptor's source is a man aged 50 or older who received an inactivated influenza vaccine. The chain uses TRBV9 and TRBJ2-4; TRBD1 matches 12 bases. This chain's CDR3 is CASSGDRGLNIQYF. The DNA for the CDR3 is TGTGCCAGCAGCGGGGACAGGGGGCTGAACATTCAGTACTTC.